This T cell receptor (beta chain) was observed in a study of PD-1 blockade in classical Hodgkin lymphoma. General study points: Newly diagnosed patients were reported to start with lower TCR diversity than healthy donors. Sources of repertoire differences remain undefined, possibly disease activity or prior therapy.

Germline assignment: CDR1 SGHNT and CDR2 YENEEA. V lost 5 bases to trimming and J lost 3 bases, with 16 bases between them. The CDR3 spans 15 residues. Stated time point: cycle 4 day 1 (C4D1), after 6 weeks of nivolumab. Relapse was seen in all patients after autologous stem cell transplantation, and brentuximab vedotin exposure was variable. It was by magnetic negative selection that CD4+ T cells were purified from thawed PBMCs. Method: immunoSEQ multiplex PCR; TCRdb's copy keeps in-frame clones and lacks some. The table records about 18,000 clones, just over 70% of them present only once. Remarks on this clone: Its specificity is not known.

This chain links TRBV11-3 with TRBJ2-5, with D perhaps TRBD2 (6 bases). The source material was CD4+ T cells from blood, sampled before the fourth cycle of nivolumab. The TCR sequence derives from a human donor with classical Hodgkin lymphoma. The DNA of the CDR3 is TGTGCCAGCAGCCCAAGGGGAGGACTAAAAGAGACCCAGTACTTC. Translating gives CASSPRGGLKETQYF.